The following is a T cell receptor (beta chain) sequence with its context. The assay was immunoSEQ multiplex PCR, and TCRdb's table has in-frame clones only and misses some. The sample has about 320,000 clones, 85% to 95% seen once. Those who participated ranged in age from roughly 18 to 90 years and resided in 20 to 30 US areas. Participants had their cohort set by participant-reported clinical history. This sample is drawn from a study of blood T cell repertoires in COVID-19. The wider study: T cells, B-cell-depleted T cells, or PBMCs supplied cDNA or gDNA.

V trimming: 3 bases; J trimming: 6 bases; junction bases outside the gene matches: 9. This CDR3 region has 15 residues. Looked up from germline, CDR1 is SGHNT and CDR2 is YYREEE (reference sequence). V usage is TRBV5-4 and J usage is TRBJ1-2, with 9 nucleotides matching TRBD1. The material sequenced was PBMCs or T cells enriched from blood (not recorded which). The TCR comes from a woman aged 25-40 years who had been exposed to COVID-19. CDR3 region: CASSSLQGAIDGYTF. The CDR3 nucleotides are TGTGCCAGCAGCTCTTTACAGGGGGCGATAGATGGCTACACCTTC. The whole variable domain, filled in from reference TRBV5-4 and TRBJ1-2, reads ETGVTQSPTHLIKTRGQQVTLRCSSQSGHNTVSWYQQALGQGPQFIFQYYREEENGRGNFPPRFSGLQFPNYSSELNVNALELDDSALYLCASSSLQGAIDGYTFGSGTRLTVV.